One sample yielded the 15 T cell receptor beta chains listed below, sequenced in a study of T cells after yellow fever vaccination. TCRdb fed the 5' RACE reads into MiXCR, producing one record per CDR3 protein. The sample has some 320,000 distinct CDR3 sequences, roughly 4.3% seen once. The starting material was PBMCs, obtained 15 days after the yellow fever booster vaccination. The receptors were sampled from a man in his late teens or twenties who received the YFV17D yellow fever vaccine.

This clonotype has more than one count but fewer than ten. The chain is built from TRBV7-2 and TRBJ1-1; the D gene is possibly TRBD1 (5 bases). The germline gives CDR1 SGHTA, CDR2 FQGNSA. The CDR3 length is 14 residues. V lost 5 bases and J 4 bases, leaving 14 bases between the germline ends. For the CDR3, the DNA is TGTGCCAGCAGCCCCCTAGGCGGGGGCACTGAAGCTTTCTTT. This translates into CASSPLGGGTEAFF.

This clonotype was recorded many times. The rearrangement links TRBV5-1 to TRBJ2-1, with 10 bases that match TRBD2. Germline CDR1 reads SGHRS; CDR2 reads YFSETQ. V lost 4 bases and J lost 2; bases outside the gene matches: 9. This CDR3 region has 17 residues. In nucleotides, the CDR3 is TGCGCCAGCAGCCTGGGCTCCCTAGCGGGGGCCTACAATGAGCAGTTCTTC. It translates to CASSLGSLAGAYNEQFF.

There are a few counts of this clonotype. The chain carries TRBV20-1 and TRBJ2-1; 9 bases match TRBD2. V gave up 3 bases and J gave up 10 bases; unmatched junction bases: 10. CDR1 is DFQATT, CDR2 SNEGSKA, per germline (reference sequence). The CDR3 spans 14 residues. Here the CDR3 DNA reads TGCAGTGCTAGGGCGGCGGGGGGGCCTAGGGAGCAGTTCTTC. Translated, it gives CSARAAGGPREQFF.

The rearrangement uses TRBV11-2 and TRBJ2-1; no clear D gene. Trimming stripped 6 bases from V and 1 base from J, with 7 bases between. This CDR3 spans 13 amino acids. Per the germline V gene, CDR1 is SGHAT and CDR2 is FQNNGV. The CDR3 DNA is TGTGCCAGCAGAAGGCTATCCTACAATGAGCAGTTCTTC. Its protein product is CASRRLSYNEQFF.

This clonotype has a count of ten or more. The rearrangement uses TRBV6-5 and TRBJ1-1; no clear D gene. Per germline, CDR1 MNHEY and CDR2 SVGAGI. V shed 7 bases and J shed 3 bases, with 15 bases lying between them. CDR3 length: 14 amino acids. CDR3 sequence reads: CASTPGGRDTEAFF. CDR3 coding DNA: TGTGCCAGCACCCCGGGTGGCCGAGACACTGAAGCTTTCTTT.

The genes are TRBV27 and TRBJ2-5; unclear D gene. Per germline, CDR1 MNHEY and CDR2 SMNVEV (reference sequence). V was pared by 3 bases and J by 9 bases, with 8 bases between. The CDR3 has 11 amino acids. The CDR3: CASSFAESQYF. CDR3 nucleotides: TGTGCCAGCAGTTTCGCTGAGTCCCAGTACTTC.

The V call is TRBV23-1, the J call TRBJ2-1, with D possibly called TRBD1 or TRBD2 (5 bases each). TRBV23-1 is an ORF, and what it does is uncertain. The CDR3 covers 20 residues. V gave up 3 bases and J gave up 7 bases, with 31 bases separating them. The CDR3 nucleotides are TGCGCCAGCAGTCACAGACGTCCAGTTCGGGGACCGGGTACTTGGAATGAGCAGTTCTTC. Translated: CASSHRRPVRGPGTWNEQFF.

This clonotype was detected many times. This chain uses TRBV7-9 with TRBJ2-1; 8 bases line up with TRBD2. Germline V CDR1 and CDR2: SEHNR, FQNEAQ (reference sequence). J lost 6 bases, V lost 6 bases, and 10 bases had no gene match. This CDR3 region has 15 residues. The CDR3 DNA reads as TGTGCCAGCAGTTCTACTAGCGGATATTCCAATGAGCAGTTCTTC. Translating gives CASSSTSGYSNEQFF. Using reference TRBV7-9 and TRBJ2-1 for the parts outside the CDR3, the full variable domain is DTGVSQNPRHKITKRGQNVTFRCDPISEHNRLYWYRQTLGQGPEFLTYFQNEAQLEKSRLLSDRFSAERPKGSFSTLEIQRTEQGDSAMYLCASSSTSGYSNEQFFGPGTRLTVL.

This clonotype was observed at least ten times. J is TRBJ1-2 and V is TRBV20-1; D may be TRBD1 (5 bases). Germline V CDR1 and CDR2: DFQATT, SNEGSKA (reference sequence). CDR3 length: 15 residues. The germline V and J ends were trimmed by 3 bases and 7 bases, with 21 bases remaining between them. Here the CDR3 reads CSASTLGLGVGGYTF. The CDR3 bases are TGCAGTGCTAGTACCCTGGGGCTTGGTGTAGGTGGCTACACCTTC.

The chain combines TRBV4-1 with TRBJ2-1; 9 nucleotides agree with TRBD1. The CDR3 has 12 amino acids. V shed 4 bases and J 15 bases; nucleotides not matched to a gene: 7. Germline-derived CDR1 and CDR2 are MGHRA and YSYEKL. The CDR3 nucleotides read TGCGCCAGCAGCCCACAGGGGGCGCGTCCGTTCTTC. It is translated as CASSPQGARPFF.

This clonotype appeared many times. This rearrangement joins TRBV7-3 to TRBJ1-1, with no clear D. Germline V gene lookup returns CDR1 SGHTA and CDR2 FQGTGA. CDR3 length: 15 amino acids. Between the trimmed V and J ends, which lost 5 bases and 4 bases, there was a span of 17 bases. The CDR3: CASSNSGLSPTEAFF. Here the CDR3 DNA reads TGTGCCAGCAGCAACTCTGGGTTAAGCCCCACTGAAGCTTTCTTT.

In its sample, this clonotype was seen a few times. The chain uses TRBV5-1 and TRBJ2-4; 8 bases are shared with TRBD2. The CDR3 runs to 14 residues. V shed 2 bases, J shed 5 bases, and the junction held 3 bases outside the gene matches. Germline CDR1 and CDR2: SGHRS and YFSETQ. CDR3 sequence (DNA): TGCGCCAGCAGCTTCGTTAGCGGGGAAAACATTCAGTACTTC. Its protein is CASSFVSGENIQYF.

In its sample, this clonotype was seen many times. The chain links TRBV20-1 to TRBJ1-1, with 7 bases aligning to TRBD1. Germline loops: CDR1 DFQATT, CDR2 SNEGSKA (reference sequence). J gave up 1 base and V 8 bases, and 7 bases lay outside the gene matches. The CDR3 is 13 residues long. The CDR3 DNA is TGCAGTCCCTCGACAGGGTCGAACACTGAAGCTTTCTTT. It specifies CSPSTGSNTEAFF.

There are many counts of this clonotype. The chain carries TRBV29-1 and TRBJ2-5; 10 bases align to TRBD2. Trimming removed 1 base from V and 9 bases from J; junction bases left unmatched: 8. Germline V CDR1 and CDR2: SQVTM, ANQGSEA. The CDR3 runs 14 residues. This chain's CDR3 is CSVEVAGGRKAQYF. In nucleotides, the CDR3 is TGCAGCGTTGAAGTAGCGGGGGGCCGAAAGGCCCAGTACTTC. Variable domain in full (rest from reference TRBV29-1 and TRBJ2-5): SAVISQKPSRDICQRGTSLTIQCQVDSQVTMMFWYRQQPGQSLTLIATANQGSEATYESGFVIDKFPISRPNLTFSTLTVSNMSPEDSSIYLCSVEVAGGRKAQYFGPGTRLLVL.

There are a few counts of this clonotype. The chain joins TRBV11-2 to TRBJ2-1; 13 bases are shared with TRBD2. J gave up 9 bases and V 5 bases, and 10 bases lay outside the gene matches. CDR1 SGHAT and CDR2 FQNNGV come from the germline V gene. The CDR3 is made up of 16 amino acids. DNA of the CDR3: TGTGCCAGCAGCCCTCTTACTAGCGGGGGGGCTGTTGAGCAGTTCTTC. As protein: CASSPLTSGGAVEQFF. The full variable domain, completed using reference TRBV11-2 and TRBJ2-1, is EAGVAQSPRYKIIEKRQSVAFWCNPISGHATLYWYQQILGQGPKLLIQFQNNGVVDDSQLPKDRFSAERLKGVDSTLKIQPAKLEDSAVYLCASSPLTSGGAVEQFFGPGTRLTVL.